This TCR beta chain was identified in a study of T-cell memory formation after mild COVID-19. Germline V lookup: CDR1 MGHRA, CDR2 YSYEKL. The V and J ends lost 4 bases and 10 bases, in that order; junction bases with no gene match: 0. CDR3 size: 13 residues. On this clonotype: The antigen remains undetermined.

Researchers used 5'RACE with constant-segment primers to make TCR alpha and TCR beta cDNA libraries that carry sample barcodes and UMIs. TCRdb called the 5' RACE reads again in MiXCR, with one record for every CDR3 protein. The sample contains around 410,000 distinct CDR3 sequences, around a quarter of which appear only once. Findings and caveats of the study: CD8+ contracting clones occupied EMRA, while CD4+ ones occupied mainly CM and EM. Balance between CD4 and CD8 was seen in clones contracting day 15 to 85, and a CD4+ lean was seen in later expanders. The appearance of some responding clones in pre-infection memory suggested that cross-reactive memory joined.

Source material: PBMCs or a T cell subset sorted from them (not recorded which). This chain connects TRBV4-1 to TRBJ2-1, with 14 positions matching TRBD2. The receptor was derived from an adult woman who had mild COVID-19 (a few samples of this study predate the infection). Cell type and time point are not known. This CDR3 reads CASSRLAGGEQFF. Here the CDR3 DNA reads TGCGCCAGCAGCCGACTAGCGGGGGGGGAGCAGTTCTTC.